The 29 T cell receptor beta chains in this list originate from one sample, sequenced in a study of Ad26.COV2.S vaccination and SARS-CoV-2 variants. The data were produced by immunoSEQ multiplex PCR, yet TCRdb's version contains in-frame clones alone and is incomplete. Of about 350,000 clones in the sample, 86% were seen once. The treatment: about 20 received Ad26.COV2.S at low or high dose, single or two shots; about 5 received placebo; per-sample allocation not given. All samples were drawn on day 63, counting from the first vaccine or placebo injection. The source was peripheral blood, collected in a trial of Ad26.COV2.S vaccine versus placebo. Receptors originate from a person between 18 and 65 years old who received the Ad26.COV2.S COVID-19 vaccine or a placebo.

The chain links TRBV9 to TRBJ2-7, with TRBD2 as a possible D gene (6 bases). CDR3 length: 14 amino acids. Per the germline V gene, CDR1 is SGDLS and CDR2 is YYNGEE. The ends were cut back, 3 bases at V and 2 bases at J, with 12 bases in the middle. In DNA, the CDR3 is TGTGCCAGCAGCGCCGGGAGTTCCCCCTACGAGCAGTACTTC. This codes for CASSAGSSPYEQYF.

This sequence joins TRBV19 and TRBJ1-5; 7 bases fit TRBD1. The V segment lost 8 bases and the J segment 3 bases; nucleotides outside the gene matches: 4. The CDR3 sequence is 13 residues long. Germline CDR1 reads LNHDA; CDR2 reads SQIVND (reference sequence). The CDR3 region has the DNA TGTGCCAGTCAGGGACAGTACAATCAGCCCCAGCATTTT. Protein product: CASQGQYNQPQHF.

The chain carries TRBV4-2 and TRBJ1-2, with a tentative D call TRBD1 (6 bases). Trimming removed 0 bases from V and 2 bases from J, with 13 bases in between. The germline CDR1 and CDR2 sequences are LGHNA and YNFKEQ. The CDR3 spans 16 residues. DNA of the CDR3: TGTGCCAGCAGCCAAGATGGAGGGGGACGGAACTATGGCTACACCTTC. It translates to CASSQDGGGRNYGYTF.

The rearrangement joins TRBV24-1 to TRBJ1-3; D unclear. The V and J ends lost 1 base and 7 bases respectively, with 7 bases between them. Germline CDR1 KGHDR, CDR2 SFDVKD. The CDR3 extends over 13 amino acids. CDR3: CATSDLGSNTIYF. In DNA form, the CDR3 reads TGTGCCACCAGTGATTTAGGATCGAACACCATATATTTT.

The V gene is TRBV6-2 or TRBV6-3, the J gene TRBJ2-3; D uncertain. CDR1 is MNHEY and CDR2 is SVGEGT in the germline V gene. The CDR3 runs to 17 residues. Trimming removed 4 bases from V and 0 bases from J, with 17 bases in between. CDR3 in DNA: TGTGCCAGCAGTTTGGGTATCTTAGGCGCGAGCACAGATACGCAGTATTTT. It is translated as CASSLGILGASTDTQYF.

This clone has only one observation. The chain uses TRBV7-2 and TRBJ1-6; D unresolved. Trimming cost V 4 bases and J 6 bases, with 7 bases left between them. The germline CDR1 and CDR2 sequences are SGHTA and FQGNSA. This CDR3 spans 13 amino acids. This CDR3 reads CASSSGGNSPLHF. The CDR3 bases are TGTGCCAGCAGCTCGGGTGGTAATTCACCCCTCCACTTT.

This rearrangement joins TRBV4-3 to TRBJ1-6, with D possibly TRBD1 on 5 matching bases. Germline CDR1 LGHNA, CDR2 YSLEER. CDR3 length equals 15 residues. Trimming cost V 0 bases and J 10 bases, with 13 bases left between them. The CDR3 nucleotides are TGCGCCAGCAGCCAAGATCAGGGAGTCCGATCACCCCTCCACTTT. Translated, it gives CASSQDQGVRSPLHF.

The chain combines TRBV28 with TRBJ1-1; no clear D. In germline, CDR1 is MDHEN, CDR2 SYDVKM. Trimming pared 1 base from V and 8 bases from J, leaving 14 bases between. CDR3 length: 14 residues. The CDR3 sequence: CASSLLSRADEAFF. CDR3 DNA sequence: TGTGCCAGCAGTTTATTGTCTCGGGCAGACGAAGCTTTCTTT.

The chain links TRBV12-3 or TRBV12-4 to TRBJ1-1, with no clear D. The CDR3 spans 13 residues. The ends were cut back, 3 bases at V and 1 base at J, with 6 bases in the middle. CDR3 protein: CASSFRENTEAFF. The DNA of the CDR3 is TGTGCCAGCAGTTTTCGGGAGAACACTGAAGCTTTCTTT.

V is TRBV5-1 and J is TRBJ2-6; 8 bases match TRBD2. The CDR3 runs to 15 residues. Germline-derived CDR1 and CDR2 are SGHRS and YFSETQ. Trimming at V came to 4 bases and at J to 4 bases, leaving 4 bases not matched to a gene. The CDR3 here is CASSPGGPGANVLTF. Here the CDR3 DNA reads TGCGCCAGCAGCCCGGGGGGGCCCGGGGCCAACGTCCTGACTTTC.

A single count supports this clone. This chain connects TRBV5-1 to TRBJ1-1; D perhaps matches TRBD1 (5 bases). CDR3 length: 15 amino acids. The V gene lost 4 bases and the J gene lost 6 bases, with 19 bases spanning the gap. Germline loops: CDR1 SGHRS, CDR2 YFSETQ. The CDR3 nucleotides are TGCGCCAGCAGCCCCCGGGGGGGTCAGAGCGCTGAAGCTTTCTTT. It is translated as CASSPRGGQSAEAFF.

The chain links TRBV5-1 to TRBJ2-1, with D uncertain. CDR3 length equals 11 residues. The V end was cut by 2 bases, the J end by 9 bases, with 6 bases between. CDR1 and CDR2 from the germline V gene are SGHRS and YFSETQ. The CDR3 coding sequence is TGCGCCAGCAGCTTAGGTACTGAGCAGTTCTTC. This codes for CASSLGTEQFF. Based on the CDR3 plus reference TRBV5-1 and TRBJ2-1, the full variable domain is KAGVTQTPRYLIKTRGQQVTLSCSPISGHRSVSWYQQTPGQGLQFLFEYFSETQRNKGNFPGRFSGRQFSNSRSEMNVSTLELGDSALYLCASSLGTEQFFGPGTRLTVL.

The V gene is TRBV5-5, the J gene TRBJ2-1, with 7 bases aligning to TRBD1. Per the germline V gene, CDR1 is SGHKS and CDR2 is YYEKEE (reference sequence). This CDR3 has 14 amino acids. V dropped 2 bases and J dropped 3; count of bases not matched to a gene: 2. CDR3 amino acids: CASSLTGDYNEQFF. The CDR3 DNA reads as TGTGCCAGCAGCTTAACAGGGGACTACAATGAGCAGTTCTTC.

The chain uses TRBV3-1 (or the pseudogene TRBV3-2) and TRBJ2-3, with TRBD2 as a possible D gene (6 bases). Looked up from germline, CDR1 is LGHDT and CDR2 is YNNKEL (reference sequence). V lost 1 base, J lost 3 bases, and 14 bases lay in between. CDR3 size: 16 residues. The CDR3, as DNA: TGTGCCAGCAGCCAAGGTGGAGGGAGTGGGACAGATACGCAGTATTTT. Residues: CASSQGGGSGTDTQYF.

The chain combines TRBV18 with TRBJ2-5; 8 bases align to TRBD1. The V and J ends lost 6 bases and 4 bases, in that order; junction bases with no gene match: 7. The CDR3 covers 14 residues. Germline-derived CDR1 and CDR2 are KGHSH and LQKENI. The CDR3 region is CASSRTGWAETQYF. The DNA for the CDR3 is TGTGCCAGCTCCAGGACAGGGTGGGCAGAGACCCAGTACTTC. The full variable domain, with the rest looked up from reference TRBV18 and TRBJ2-5, is NAGVMQNPRHLVRRRGQEARLRCSPMKGHSHVYWYRQLPEEGLKFMVYLQKENIIDESGMPKERFSAEFPKEGPSILRIQQVVRGDSAAYFCASSRTGWAETQYFGPGTRLLVL.

V and J are TRBV7-2 and TRBJ2-3; tentative D call: TRBD1 (6 bases). Germline V CDR1 and CDR2: SGHTA, FQGNSA. CDR3 size: 17 residues. Trimming cost V 3 bases and J 1 base, with 17 bases left between them. The CDR3 loop reads CASSFRLRGSGTDTQYF. Written as DNA, the CDR3 is TGTGCCAGCAGCTTTCGGCTCAGGGGAAGCGGCACAGATACGCAGTATTTT.

This clone was detected a few times. CDR3 protein: CAWSVRGMDSSPLHF. CDR3 DNA sequence: TGTGCCTGGAGTGTACGGGGGATGGATAGCTCACCCCTCCACTTT. The V call is TRBV30, the J call TRBJ1-6; maybe TRBD1 (5 bases). Germline V CDR1 and CDR2: GTSNPN, SVGIG (reference sequence). CDR3 length: 15 residues. Trimming removed 0 bases at V and 10 bases at J, with 16 bases between. Drawing the rest from reference TRBV30 and TRBJ1-6, the complete variable domain is SQTIHQWPATLVQPVGSPLSLECTVEGTSNPNLYWYRQAAGRGLQLLFYSVGIGQISSEVPQNLSASRPQDRQFILSSKKLLLSDSGFYLCAWSVRGMDSSPLHFGNGTRLTVT.

The V and J genes are TRBV7-2 and TRBJ2-6; D remains ambiguous. V was clipped by 6 bases and J by 4 bases, with 16 bases between them. The CDR3 totals 16 residues. Per the germline V gene, CDR1 is SGHTA and CDR2 is FQGNSA. CDR3 region: CASSPQTSAGANVLTF. CDR3 in DNA: TGTGCCAGCAGTCCCCAGACCAGCGCGGGGGCCAACGTCCTGACTTTC.

This chain links TRBV9 with TRBJ2-6; D remains unclear. The CDR3 totals 15 residues. Germline CDR1 SGDLS, CDR2 YYNGEE. Trimming cost V 0 bases and J 0 bases, with 4 bases left between them. The CDR3 loop reads CASSVVDSGANVLTF. The CDR3 DNA reads as TGTGCCAGCAGCGTAGTCGACTCTGGGGCCAACGTCCTGACTTTC.

This chain links TRBV10-3 with TRBJ1-5; D may be TRBD1 (5 bases). There are 17 residues in the CDR3. Per the germline V gene, CDR1 is ENHRY and CDR2 is SYGVKD. V shed 0 bases and J shed 7 bases, with 19 bases lying between them. CDR3 in amino acids: CAISESGDQVLRQPQHF. For the CDR3, the DNA is TGTGCCATCAGTGAGTCGGGGGACCAGGTTCTCAGGCAGCCCCAGCATTTT.

This clone showed up just once. The chain couples TRBV27 to TRBJ2-1; 9 nucleotides line up with TRBD1. The CDR3 sequence is 14 residues long. Trimming took 5 bases from V and 7 from J; bases not matched to a gene: 6. CDR1 is MNHEY, CDR2 SMNVEV, per germline (reference sequence). This chain's CDR3 is CASSPWDRVNEQFF. In nucleotides, the CDR3 is TGTGCCAGCAGTCCCTGGGACAGGGTAAATGAGCAGTTCTTC.

This clone was seen a few times. The J gene is TRBJ1-4, the V gene TRBV6-5, with D perhaps matching TRBD1 (5 bases). Trimming shortened V by 4 bases and J by 0 bases, and 9 bases separated the two germline ends. Germline V gene lookup returns CDR1 MNHEY and CDR2 SVGAGI. The CDR3 totals 15 residues. CDR3 nucleotides: TGTGCCAGCAGTTGGGGCGGGGCAACTAATGAAAAACTGTTTTTT. It translates to CASSWGGATNEKLFF.

The chain carries TRBV4-2 and TRBJ1-1; no firm D call. The CDR3 runs to 13 residues. CDR1 and CDR2 (germline): LGHNA, YNFKEQ. Trimming stripped 5 bases from V and 6 bases from J, with 13 bases between. The CDR3 DNA reads as TGTGCCAGCAGCTCCCACCGTTCTTCTGAAGCTTTCTTT. As protein: CASSSHRSSEAFF.

CDR3 nucleotides: TGCGCCAGCAGCCAAGGTGGGCAGAAAGAGACCCAGTACTTC. It yields the protein CASSQGGQKETQYF. The chain recombines TRBV4-3 with TRBJ2-5; unclear D gene. This CDR3 has 14 amino acids. The ends were cut back, 1 base at V and 3 bases at J, with 9 bases in the middle. Germline assignment: CDR1 LGHNA and CDR2 YSLEER.

The V call is TRBV2, the J call TRBJ2-3, with 9 bases lining up with TRBD2. Trimming took 1 base from V and 7 from J; bases not matched to a gene: 6. Germline CDR1 and CDR2: SNHLY and FYNNEI. This CDR3 is built from 15 residues. The CDR3 DNA is TGTGCCAGCAGTGAAGTGGCGCTAGCGGGGAATACGCAGTATTTT. Translation gives CASSEVALAGNTQYF.

V and J are TRBV7-3 and TRBJ1-6; 10 bases match TRBD1. With 5 bases clipped from V and 6 bases from J, the junction kept 4 bases outside the gene matches. Germline values: CDR1 SGHTA, CDR2 FQGTGA. The CDR3 runs 15 residues. The DNA for the CDR3 is TGTGCCAGCAGCCTGGGACAGGGGCCTAATTCACCCCTCCACTTT. This codes for CASSLGQGPNSPLHF.

This CDR3 reads CASSATGIRGSETQYF. Here the CDR3 DNA reads TGTGCCAGCAGTGCCACCGGAATTAGGGGCTCGGAGACCCAGTACTTC. This chain uses TRBV25-1 with TRBJ2-5, with D maybe TRBD1 (5 bases). This CDR3 has 16 amino acids. V dropped 4 bases and J dropped 5 bases, with 20 bases sitting between them. CDR1 is MGHDK, CDR2 SYGVNS, per germline.

This clone came up a few times. The CDR3 DNA sequence: TGTGCCAGCAGCTTGGGGCGGGGTGGAGGCTACACCTTC. It specifies CASSLGRGGGYTF. The genes are TRBV5-6 and TRBJ1-2; D is uncertain. Germline assignment: CDR1 SGHDT and CDR2 YYEEEE. CDR3 length equals 13 residues. The ends were cut back, 0 bases at V and 8 bases at J, with 11 bases in the middle.

The chain links TRBV6-2 or TRBV6-3 to TRBJ1-5; a weak D match, TRBD1 (6 bases). V shed 5 bases and J shed 7 bases, with 18 bases lying between them. The V gene's germline CDR1 is MNHEY and CDR2 SVGEGT. The CDR3 has 15 amino acids. CDR3 loop: CASSTTGRAGQPQHF. Here the CDR3 DNA reads TGTGCCAGCAGTACCACAGGGAGGGCAGGGCAGCCCCAGCATTTT.